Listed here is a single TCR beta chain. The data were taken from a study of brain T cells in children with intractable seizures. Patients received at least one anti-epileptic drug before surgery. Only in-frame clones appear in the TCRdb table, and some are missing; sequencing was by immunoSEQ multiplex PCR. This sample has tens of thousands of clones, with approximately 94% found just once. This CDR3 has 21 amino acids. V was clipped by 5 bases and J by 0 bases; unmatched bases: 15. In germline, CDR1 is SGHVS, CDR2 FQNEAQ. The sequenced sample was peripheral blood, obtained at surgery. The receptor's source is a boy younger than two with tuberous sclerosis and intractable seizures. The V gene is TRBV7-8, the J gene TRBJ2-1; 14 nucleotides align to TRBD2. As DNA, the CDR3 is TGTGCCAGCAGCCTAATACGGACTAGCGGGAGGACTTTGAGCTCCTACAATGAGCAGTTCTTC. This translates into CASSLIRTSGRTLSSYNEQFF.